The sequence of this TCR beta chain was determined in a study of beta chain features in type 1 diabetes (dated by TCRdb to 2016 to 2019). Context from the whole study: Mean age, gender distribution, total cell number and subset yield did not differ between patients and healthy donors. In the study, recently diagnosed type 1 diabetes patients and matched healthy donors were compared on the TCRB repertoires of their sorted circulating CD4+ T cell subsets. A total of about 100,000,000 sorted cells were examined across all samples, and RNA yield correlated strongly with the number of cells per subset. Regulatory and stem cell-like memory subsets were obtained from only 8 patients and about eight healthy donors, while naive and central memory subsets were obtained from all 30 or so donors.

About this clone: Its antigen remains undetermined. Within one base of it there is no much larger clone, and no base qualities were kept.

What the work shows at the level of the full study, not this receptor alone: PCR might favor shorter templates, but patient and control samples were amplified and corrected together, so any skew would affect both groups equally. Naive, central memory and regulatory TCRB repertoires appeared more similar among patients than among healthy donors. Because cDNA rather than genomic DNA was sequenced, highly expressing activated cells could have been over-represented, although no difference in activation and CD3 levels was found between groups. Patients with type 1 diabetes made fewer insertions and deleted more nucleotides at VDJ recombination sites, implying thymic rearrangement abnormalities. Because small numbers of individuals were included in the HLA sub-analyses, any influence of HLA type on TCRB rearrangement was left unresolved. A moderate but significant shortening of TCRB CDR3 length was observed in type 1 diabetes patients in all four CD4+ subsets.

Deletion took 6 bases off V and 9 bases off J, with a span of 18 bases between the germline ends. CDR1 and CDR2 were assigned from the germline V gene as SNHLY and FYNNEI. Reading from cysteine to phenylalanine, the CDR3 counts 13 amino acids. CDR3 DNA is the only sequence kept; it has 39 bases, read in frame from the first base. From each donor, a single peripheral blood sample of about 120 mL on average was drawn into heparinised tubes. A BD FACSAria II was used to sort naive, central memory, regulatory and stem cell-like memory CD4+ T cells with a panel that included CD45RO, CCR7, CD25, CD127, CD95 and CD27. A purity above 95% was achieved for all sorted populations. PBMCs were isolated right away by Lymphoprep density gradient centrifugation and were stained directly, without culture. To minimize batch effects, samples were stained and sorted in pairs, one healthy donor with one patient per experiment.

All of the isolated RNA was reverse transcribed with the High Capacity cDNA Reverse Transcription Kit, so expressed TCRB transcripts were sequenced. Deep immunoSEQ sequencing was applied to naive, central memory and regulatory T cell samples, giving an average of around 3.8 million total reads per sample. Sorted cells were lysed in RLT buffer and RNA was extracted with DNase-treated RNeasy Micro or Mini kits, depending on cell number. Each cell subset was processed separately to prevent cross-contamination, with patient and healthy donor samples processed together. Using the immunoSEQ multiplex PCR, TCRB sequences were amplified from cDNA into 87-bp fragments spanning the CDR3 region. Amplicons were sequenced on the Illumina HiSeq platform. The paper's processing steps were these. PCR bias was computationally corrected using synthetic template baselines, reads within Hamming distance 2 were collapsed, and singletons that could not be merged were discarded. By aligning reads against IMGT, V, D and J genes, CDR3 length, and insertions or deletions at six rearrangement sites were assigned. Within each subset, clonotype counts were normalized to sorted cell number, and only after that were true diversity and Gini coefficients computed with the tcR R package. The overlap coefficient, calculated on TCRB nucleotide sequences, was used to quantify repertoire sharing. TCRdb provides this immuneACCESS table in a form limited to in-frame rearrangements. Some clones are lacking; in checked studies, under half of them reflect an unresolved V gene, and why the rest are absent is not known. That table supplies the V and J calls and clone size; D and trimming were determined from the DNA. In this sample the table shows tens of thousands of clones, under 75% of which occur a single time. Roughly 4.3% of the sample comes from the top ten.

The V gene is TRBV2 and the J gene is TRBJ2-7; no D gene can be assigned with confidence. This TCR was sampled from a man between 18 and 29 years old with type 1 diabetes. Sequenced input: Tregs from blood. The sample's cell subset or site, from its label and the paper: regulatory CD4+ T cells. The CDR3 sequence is CASSAVSPLGQYF. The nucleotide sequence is TGTGCCAGCAGCGCGGTTAGCCCACTTGGGCAGTACTTC.